This TCR beta chain was retrieved from a study of T cells in Graves' hyperthyroidism and ophthalmopathy. The CDR3 runs to 14 residues. Germline values: CDR1 MGHRA, CDR2 YSYEKL. V was pared by 1 base and J by 3 bases, with 1 base of the junction left unmatched. The TCR beta CDR3 regions underwent amplification using RNA transcripts as the source. In the first-round RT-PCR of the TCR CDR3, the HTBI primer set was used. Using its own MiXCR run on the multiplex PCR reads, TCRdb lists one record per CDR3 protein. The sample carries 500,000 to 600,000 distinct CDR3 sequences, around 20% recorded once. The source material was blood. The chain recombines TRBV4-1 with TRBJ2-3, with 7 positions matching TRBD2. This clonotype was sampled from a middle-aged man with Graves' ophthalmopathy. The CDR3 bases are TGCGCCAGCAGCCAAGGGACTAGAACAGATACGCAGTATTTT. Its protein is CASSQGTRTDTQYF.